Many counts were recorded for the clone carrying this T cell receptor beta chain. Its target is unknown. The data belong to a study of blood T cells in healthy people across ages. Germline V gives CDR1 SQVTM, CDR2 ANQGSEA. The CDR3 covers 13 residues. V lost 4 bases and J 1 base, leaving 9 bases between the germline ends. PCR was performed a second time for about 7 to 12 cycles using a sample-barcoded 5' primer and a J-beta primer mix. Each cDNA molecule was tagged by a template-switch adaptor with 12 random nucleotides. TCRdb reprocessed the 5' RACE reads via MiXCR and lists one record per CDR3 protein. The table includes some 1.5 million distinct CDR3 sequences, approximately 42% detected once. General study points: A greater number of naive CD4+ cells and higher diversity distinguished long-lived donors from aged donors.

Ranging in age from roughly 6 to 100, the donors were healthy Caucasian individuals from Russia. Per sample, a minimum of 6 million PBMCs were isolated. Input material: blood. This TCR was sampled from a woman aged 18 to 35 in good health. The rearrangement links TRBV29-1 to TRBJ2-3, with D possibly being TRBD2 (5 bases). CDR3 in amino acids: CSVVSGRTDTQYF. The CDR3 nucleotides read TGCAGCGTTGTGAGCGGACGCACAGATACGCAGTATTTT.